The present entry profiles one T cell receptor beta chain with its context. Its target is unknown. This specimen comes from a study of cytomegalovirus exposure and HLA in healthy donors. Across the study: The same platform used for the approximately 700 first-cohort repertoires was also used for the 120 or so validation repertoires, as a later analysis reported.

The trim removed 4 bases at V and 7 bases at J, leaving 3 bases unmatched. The CDR3 runs to 12 residues. The germline V gene encodes CDR1 SGHAT and CDR2 FQNNGV. General study points: A classifier reportedly called cytomegalovirus status with high sensitivity and specificity. Under in vitro conditions, a few CMV-associated chains were confirmed as specific for CMV antigens.

The protocol was immunoSEQ multiplex PCR, while the TCRdb copy is restricted to in-frame clones and leaves out a portion. The sample gives under 350,000 clones, 70% to 90% of which show up once; approximately 1% is in the top ten. The TCR was taken from a young woman in good health and CMV-seronegative. The specimen sequenced was PBMCs. The genes are TRBV11-2 and TRBJ1-2; 7 bases match TRBD1. CDR3: CASSSTGFGYTF. CDR3 DNA sequence: TGTGCCAGCAGCTCGACAGGGTTTGGCTACACCTTC. The variable domain in full, with the rest retrieved from reference TRBV11-2 and TRBJ1-2, is EAGVAQSPRYKIIEKRQSVAFWCNPISGHATLYWYQQILGQGPKLLIQFQNNGVVDDSQLPKDRFSAERLKGVDSTLKIQPAKLEDSAVYLCASSSTGFGYTFGSGTRLTVV.